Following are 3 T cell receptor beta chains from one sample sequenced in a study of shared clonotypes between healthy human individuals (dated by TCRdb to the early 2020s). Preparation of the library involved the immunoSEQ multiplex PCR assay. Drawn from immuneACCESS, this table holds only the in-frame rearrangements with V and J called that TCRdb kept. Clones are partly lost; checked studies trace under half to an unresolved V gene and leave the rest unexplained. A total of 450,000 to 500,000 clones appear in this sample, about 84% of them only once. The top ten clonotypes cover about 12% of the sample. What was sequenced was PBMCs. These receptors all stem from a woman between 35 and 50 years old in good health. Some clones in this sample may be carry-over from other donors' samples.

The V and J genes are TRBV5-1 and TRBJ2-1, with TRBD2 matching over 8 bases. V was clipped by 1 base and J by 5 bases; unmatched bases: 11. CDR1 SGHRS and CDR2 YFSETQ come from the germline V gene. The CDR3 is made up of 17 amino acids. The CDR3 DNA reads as TGCGCCAGCAGCTTGAGGCCCGGGGGGGAGGTTGACAATGAGCAGTTCTTC. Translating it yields CASSLRPGGEVDNEQFF.

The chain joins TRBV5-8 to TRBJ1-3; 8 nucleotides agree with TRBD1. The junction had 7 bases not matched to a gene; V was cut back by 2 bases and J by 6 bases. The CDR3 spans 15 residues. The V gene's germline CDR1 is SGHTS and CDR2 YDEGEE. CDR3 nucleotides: TGTGCCAGCAGCTTAGGGACAGGAGAAATAAACACCATATATTTT. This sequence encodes CASSLGTGEINTIYF.

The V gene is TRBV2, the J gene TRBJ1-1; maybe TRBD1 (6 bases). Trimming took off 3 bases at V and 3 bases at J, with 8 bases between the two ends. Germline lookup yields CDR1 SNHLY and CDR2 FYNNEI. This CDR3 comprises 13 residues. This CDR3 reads CASSDEGDTEAFF. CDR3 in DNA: TGTGCCAGCAGTGATGAGGGGGACACTGAAGCTTTCTTT.